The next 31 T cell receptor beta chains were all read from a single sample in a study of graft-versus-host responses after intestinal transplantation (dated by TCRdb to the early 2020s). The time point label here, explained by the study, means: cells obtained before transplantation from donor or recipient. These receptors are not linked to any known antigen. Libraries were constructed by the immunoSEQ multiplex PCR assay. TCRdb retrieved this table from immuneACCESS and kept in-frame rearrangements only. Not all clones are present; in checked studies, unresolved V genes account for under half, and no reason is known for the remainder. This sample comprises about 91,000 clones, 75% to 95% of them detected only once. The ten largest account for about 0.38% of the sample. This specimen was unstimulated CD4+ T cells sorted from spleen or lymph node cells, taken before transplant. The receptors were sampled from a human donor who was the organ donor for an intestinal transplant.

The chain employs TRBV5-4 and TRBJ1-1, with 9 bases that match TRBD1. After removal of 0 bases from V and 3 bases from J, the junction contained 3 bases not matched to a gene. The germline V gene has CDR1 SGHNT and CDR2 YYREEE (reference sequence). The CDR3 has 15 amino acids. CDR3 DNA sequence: TGTGCCAGCAGCTTGGCACAGGGGGCGTACACTGAAGCTTTCTTT. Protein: CASSLAQGAYTEAFF. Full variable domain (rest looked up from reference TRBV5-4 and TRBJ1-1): ETGVTQSPTHLIKTRGQQVTLRCSSQSGHNTVSWYQQALGQGPQFIFQYYREEENGRGNFPPRFSGLQFPNYSSELNVNALELDDSALYLCASSLAQGAYTEAFFGQGTRLTVV.

CDR3 protein: CATSRAVSQPQHF. The CDR3 nucleotides are TGTGCCACCAGCAGAGCCGTTTCTCAGCCCCAGCATTTT. The chain is built from TRBV15 and TRBJ1-5; D remains unclear. Germline-derived CDR1 and CDR2 are LNHNV and YYDKDF (reference sequence). The CDR3 is 13 amino acids. V dropped 1 base and J dropped 6 bases, with 7 bases sitting between them.

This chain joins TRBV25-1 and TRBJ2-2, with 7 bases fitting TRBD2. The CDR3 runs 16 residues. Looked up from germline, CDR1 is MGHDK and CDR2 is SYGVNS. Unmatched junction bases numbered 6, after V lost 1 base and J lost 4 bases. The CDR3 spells CASSEWMGGGTGELFF. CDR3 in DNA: TGTGCCAGCAGTGAATGGATGGGGGGGGGCACCGGGGAGCTGTTTTTT.

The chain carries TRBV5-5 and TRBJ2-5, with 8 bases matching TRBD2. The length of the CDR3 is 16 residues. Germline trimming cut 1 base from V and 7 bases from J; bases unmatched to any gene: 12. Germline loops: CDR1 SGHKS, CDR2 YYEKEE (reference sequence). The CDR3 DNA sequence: TGTGCCAGCAGCTTGTTAGCTAGCGGGCCACCGGGGACCCAGTACTTC. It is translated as CASSLLASGPPGTQYF.

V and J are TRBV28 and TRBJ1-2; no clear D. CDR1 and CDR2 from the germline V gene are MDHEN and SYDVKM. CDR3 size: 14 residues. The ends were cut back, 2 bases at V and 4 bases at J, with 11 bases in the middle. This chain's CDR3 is CASSLGGHLYGYTF. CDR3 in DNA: TGTGCCAGCAGTTTAGGAGGGCACCTCTATGGCTACACCTTC.

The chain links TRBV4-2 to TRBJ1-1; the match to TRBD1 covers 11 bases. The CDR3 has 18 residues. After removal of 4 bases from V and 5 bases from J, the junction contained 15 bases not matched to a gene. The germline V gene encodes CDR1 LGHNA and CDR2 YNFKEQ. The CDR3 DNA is TGTGCCAGCAGCCGAAAAGTGACAGGACAGGGGGCAGAAACTGAAGCTTTCTTT. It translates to CASSRKVTGQGAETEAFF.

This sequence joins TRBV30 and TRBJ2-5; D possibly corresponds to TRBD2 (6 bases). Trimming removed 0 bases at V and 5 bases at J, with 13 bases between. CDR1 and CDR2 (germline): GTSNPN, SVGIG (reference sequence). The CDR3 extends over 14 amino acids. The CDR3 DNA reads TGTGCCTGGAGTGTACGCCTAGCGAGGGAGACCCAGTACTTC. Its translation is CAWSVRLARETQYF.

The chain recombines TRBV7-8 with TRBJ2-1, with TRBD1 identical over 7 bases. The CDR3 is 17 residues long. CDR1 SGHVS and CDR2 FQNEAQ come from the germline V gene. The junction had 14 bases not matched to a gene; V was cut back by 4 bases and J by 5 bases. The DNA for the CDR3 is TGTGCCAGCAGCTCCTTACAACGACAGGGCCGGAACAATGAGCAGTTCTTC. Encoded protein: CASSSLQRQGRNNEQFF.

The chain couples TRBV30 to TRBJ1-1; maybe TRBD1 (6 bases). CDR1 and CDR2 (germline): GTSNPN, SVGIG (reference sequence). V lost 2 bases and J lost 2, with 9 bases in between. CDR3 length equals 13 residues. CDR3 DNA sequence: TGTGCCTGGAGTACAGGGCTTAACACTGAAGCTTTCTTT. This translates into CAWSTGLNTEAFF.

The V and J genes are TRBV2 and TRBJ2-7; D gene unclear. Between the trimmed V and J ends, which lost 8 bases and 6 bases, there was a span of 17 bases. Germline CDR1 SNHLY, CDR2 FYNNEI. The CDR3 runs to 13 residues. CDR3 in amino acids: CASRTLAVSEQYF. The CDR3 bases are TGTGCCAGCCGCACGTTGGCGGTATCCGAGCAGTACTTC.

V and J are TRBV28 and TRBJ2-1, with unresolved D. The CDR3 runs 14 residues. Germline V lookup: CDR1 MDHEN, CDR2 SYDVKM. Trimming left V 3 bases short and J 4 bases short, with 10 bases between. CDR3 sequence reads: CASSLTGRYNEQFF. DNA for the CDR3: TGTGCCAGCAGTTTGACTGGAAGATACAATGAGCAGTTCTTC.

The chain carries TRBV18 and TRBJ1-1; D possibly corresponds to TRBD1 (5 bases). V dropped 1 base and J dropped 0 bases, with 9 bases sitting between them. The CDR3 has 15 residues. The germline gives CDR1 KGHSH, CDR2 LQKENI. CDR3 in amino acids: CASSPQEGLNTEAFF. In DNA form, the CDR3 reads TGTGCCAGCTCACCACAGGAGGGGTTGAACACTGAAGCTTTCTTT.

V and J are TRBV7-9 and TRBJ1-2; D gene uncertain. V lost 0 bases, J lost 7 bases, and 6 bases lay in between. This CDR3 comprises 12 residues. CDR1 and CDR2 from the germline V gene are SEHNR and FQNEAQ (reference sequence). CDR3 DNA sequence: TGTGCCAGCAGCTTAGCGCGAGGTGGCTACACCTTC. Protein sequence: CASSLARGGYTF.

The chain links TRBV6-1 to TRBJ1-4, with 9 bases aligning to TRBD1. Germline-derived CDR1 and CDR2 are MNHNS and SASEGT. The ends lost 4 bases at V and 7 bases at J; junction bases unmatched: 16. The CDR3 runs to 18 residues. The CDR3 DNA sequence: TGTGCCAGCAGTGCCCCCTCCCGTTTGACAGGGGGAGGTGAAAAACTGTTTTTT. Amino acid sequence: CASSAPSRLTGGGEKLFF.

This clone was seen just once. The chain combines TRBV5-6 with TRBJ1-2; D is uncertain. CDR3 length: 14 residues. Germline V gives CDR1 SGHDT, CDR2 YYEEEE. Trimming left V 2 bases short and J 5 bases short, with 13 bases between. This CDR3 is CASSFGGHEYGYTF. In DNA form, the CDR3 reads TGTGCCAGCAGCTTTGGCGGCCATGAGTATGGCTACACCTTC.

The CDR3 DNA reads as TGTGCCAGCAGCTTTTGGGTCAGCGGGGGAGCAAAAGCCTACGAGCAGTACTTC. Protein: CASSFWVSGGAKAYEQYF. The chain has TRBV11-2 and TRBJ2-7, with 8 bases that match TRBD2. The ends lost 3 bases at V and 2 bases at J; junction bases unmatched: 15. This CDR3 is 18 amino acids long. CDR1 is SGHAT, CDR2 FQNNGV, per germline.

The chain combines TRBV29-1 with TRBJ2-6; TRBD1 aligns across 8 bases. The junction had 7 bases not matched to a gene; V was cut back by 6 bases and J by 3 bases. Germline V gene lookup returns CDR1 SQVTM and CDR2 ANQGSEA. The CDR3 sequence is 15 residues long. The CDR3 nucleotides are TGCAGCGTCACCGCAGGGGGCGGTGGGGCCAACGTCCTGACTTTC. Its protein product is CSVTAGGGGANVLTF. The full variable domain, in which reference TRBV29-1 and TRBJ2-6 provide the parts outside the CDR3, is SAVISQKPSRDICQRGTSLTIQCQVDSQVTMMFWYRQQPGQSLTLIATANQGSEATYESGFVIDKFPISRPNLTFSTLTVSNMSPEDSSIYLCSVTAGGGGANVLTFGAGSRLTVL.

The CDR3: CASSESSRGTDTQYF. CDR3 coding DNA: TGTGCCAGCAGTGAATCTAGCCGCGGCACAGATACGCAGTATTTT. This chain joins TRBV2 and TRBJ2-3, with D maybe TRBD2 (5 bases). In germline, CDR1 is SNHLY, CDR2 FYNNEI. This CDR3 comprises 15 residues. Trimming removed 2 bases at V and 1 base at J, with 10 bases between. The variable domain in full, with the rest retrieved from reference TRBV2 and TRBJ2-3, is EPEVTQTPSHQVTQMGQEVILRCVPISNHLYFYWYRQILGQKVEFLVSFYNNEISEKSEIFDDQFSVERPDGSNFTLKIRSTKLEDSAMYFCASSESSRGTDTQYFGPGTRLTVL.

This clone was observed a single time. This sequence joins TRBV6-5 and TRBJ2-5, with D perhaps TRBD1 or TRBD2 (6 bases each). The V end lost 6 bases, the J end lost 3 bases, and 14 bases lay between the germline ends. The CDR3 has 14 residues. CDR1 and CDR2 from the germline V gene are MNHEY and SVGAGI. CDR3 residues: CASSYGGVEETQYF. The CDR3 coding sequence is TGTGCCAGCAGCTACGGGGGCGTGGAAGAGACCCAGTACTTC.

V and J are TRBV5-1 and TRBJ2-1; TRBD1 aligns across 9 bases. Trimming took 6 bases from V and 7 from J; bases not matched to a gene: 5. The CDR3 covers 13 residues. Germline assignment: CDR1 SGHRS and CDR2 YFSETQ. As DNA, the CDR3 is TGCGCCAGCAAACGGGACAGGGTGAATGAGCAGTTCTTC. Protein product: CASKRDRVNEQFF.

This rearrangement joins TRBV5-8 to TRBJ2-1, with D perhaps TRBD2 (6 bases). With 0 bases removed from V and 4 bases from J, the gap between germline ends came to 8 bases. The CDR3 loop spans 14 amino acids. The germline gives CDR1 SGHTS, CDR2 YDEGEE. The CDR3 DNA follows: TGTGCCAGCAGCTTGGATAGCGGATACAATGAGCAGTTCTTC. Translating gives CASSLDSGYNEQFF.

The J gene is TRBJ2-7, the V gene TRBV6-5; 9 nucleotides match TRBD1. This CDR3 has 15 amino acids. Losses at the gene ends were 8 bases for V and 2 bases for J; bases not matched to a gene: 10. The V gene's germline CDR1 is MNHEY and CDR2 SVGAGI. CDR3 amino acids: CASSRQGEGTYEQYF. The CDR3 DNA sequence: TGTGCCAGCTCACGACAGGGGGAGGGCACCTACGAGCAGTACTTC.

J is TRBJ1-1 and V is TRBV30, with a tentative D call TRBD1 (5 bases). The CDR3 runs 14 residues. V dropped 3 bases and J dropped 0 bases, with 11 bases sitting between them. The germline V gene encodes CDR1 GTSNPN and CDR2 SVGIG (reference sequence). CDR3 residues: CAWREAGLNTEAFF. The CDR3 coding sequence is TGTGCCTGGAGAGAGGCAGGGTTGAACACTGAAGCTTTCTTT. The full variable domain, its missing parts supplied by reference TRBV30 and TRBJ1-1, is SQTIHQWPATLVQPVGSPLSLECTVEGTSNPNLYWYRQAAGRGLQLLFYSVGIGQISSEVPQNLSASRPQDRQFILSSKKLLLSDSGFYLCAWREAGLNTEAFFGQGTRLTVV.

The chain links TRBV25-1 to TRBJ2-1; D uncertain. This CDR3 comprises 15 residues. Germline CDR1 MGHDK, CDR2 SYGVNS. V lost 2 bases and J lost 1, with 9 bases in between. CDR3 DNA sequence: TGTGCCAGCAGTGAACACGGGTTTTCCTACAATGAGCAGTTCTTC. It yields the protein CASSEHGFSYNEQFF. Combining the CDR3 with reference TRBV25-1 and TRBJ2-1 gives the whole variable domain EADIYQTPRYLVIGTGKKITLECSQTMGHDKMYWYQQDPGMELHLIHYSYGVNSTEKGDLSSESTVSRIRTEHFPLTLESARPSHTSQYLCASSEHGFSYNEQFFGPGTRLTVL.

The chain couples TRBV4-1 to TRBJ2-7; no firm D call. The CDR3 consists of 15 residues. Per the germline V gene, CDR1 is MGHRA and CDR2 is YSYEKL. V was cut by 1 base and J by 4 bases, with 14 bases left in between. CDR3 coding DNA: TGCGCCAGCAGCCAAGTGCAGGTTGTCACTTACGAGCAGTACTTC. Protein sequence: CASSQVQVVTYEQYF.

As DNA, the CDR3 is TGCGCCAGCAGCCAAGTACGGGACACCGGGGAGCTGTTTTTT. Translation gives CASSQVRDTGELFF. This rearrangement joins TRBV4-1 to TRBJ2-2, with unresolved D. The germline CDR1 and CDR2 sequences are MGHRA and YSYEKL. The length of the CDR3 is 14 residues. Trimming removed 1 base at V and 3 bases at J, with 6 bases between.

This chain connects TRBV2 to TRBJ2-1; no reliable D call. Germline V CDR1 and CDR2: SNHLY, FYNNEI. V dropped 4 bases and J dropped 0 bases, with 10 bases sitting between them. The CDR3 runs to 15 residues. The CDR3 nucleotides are TGTGCCAGCAGTGTTCTAAATCCCTCCTACAATGAGCAGTTCTTC. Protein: CASSVLNPSYNEQFF.

In DNA form, the CDR3 reads TGTGCCTGGAGTGTATCGTATGGGACTCCCCTTTGGGATACGCAGTATTTT. Translating gives CAWSVSYGTPLWDTQYF. The J gene is TRBJ2-3, the V gene TRBV30; TRBD2 is a possible D gene (6 bases). The germline CDR1 and CDR2 sequences are GTSNPN and SVGIG (reference sequence). The CDR3 loop spans 17 amino acids. V was cut by 0 bases and J by 6 bases, with 22 bases left in between.

CDR3 residues: CASRTGEETQYF. CDR3 DNA: TGTGCCAGCCGCACAGGCGAGGAGACCCAGTACTTC. J is TRBJ2-5 and V is TRBV6-5, with a possible D match to TRBD1 (5 bases). Germline V CDR1 and CDR2: MNHEY, SVGAGI. This CDR3 has 12 amino acids. Deletions cut 8 bases from V and 5 bases from J, with 12 bases between.

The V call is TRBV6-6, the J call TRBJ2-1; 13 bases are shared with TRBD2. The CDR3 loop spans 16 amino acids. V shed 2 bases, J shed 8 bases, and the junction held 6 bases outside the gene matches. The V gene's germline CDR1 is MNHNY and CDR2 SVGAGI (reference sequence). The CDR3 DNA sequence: TGTGCCAGCAGTTACCCGACTAGCGGGAGGACCGATGAGCAGTTCTTC. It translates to CASSYPTSGRTDEQFF.

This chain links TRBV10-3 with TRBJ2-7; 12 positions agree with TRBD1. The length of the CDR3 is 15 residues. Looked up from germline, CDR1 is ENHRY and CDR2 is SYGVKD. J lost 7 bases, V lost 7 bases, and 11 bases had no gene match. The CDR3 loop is CAIKVAGQGAREQYF. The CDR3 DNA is TGTGCCATCAAAGTGGCGGGACAGGGGGCTCGTGAGCAGTACTTC.